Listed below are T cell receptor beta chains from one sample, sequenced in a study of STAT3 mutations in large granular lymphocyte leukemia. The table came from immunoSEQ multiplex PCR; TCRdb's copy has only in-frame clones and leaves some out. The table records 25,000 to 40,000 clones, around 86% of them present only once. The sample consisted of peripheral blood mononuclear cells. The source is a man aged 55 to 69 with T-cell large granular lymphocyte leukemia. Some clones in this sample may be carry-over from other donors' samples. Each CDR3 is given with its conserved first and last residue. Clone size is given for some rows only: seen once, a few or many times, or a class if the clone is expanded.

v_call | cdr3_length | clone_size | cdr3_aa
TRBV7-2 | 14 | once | CASSPGGYLDTQYF
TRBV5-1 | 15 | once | CASSPQGTGWDGYTF
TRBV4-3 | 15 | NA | CASSQETGSGLPQHF
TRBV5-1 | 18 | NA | CASSLGLAGVGGHYEQYF
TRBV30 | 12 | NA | CAWQGLDNEQFF
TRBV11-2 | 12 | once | CASSRNRDTQYF
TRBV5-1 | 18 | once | CASSFGQPAAFVLYEQYF
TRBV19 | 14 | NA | CASSITVLNTEAFF
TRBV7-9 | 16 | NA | CASSPVLGLDTDTQYF
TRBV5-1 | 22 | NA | CASSLAYRHPHRNSGRLETQYF
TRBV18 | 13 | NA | CASFRDLNEKLFF
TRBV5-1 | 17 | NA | CASSTTTQGVSSYEQYF
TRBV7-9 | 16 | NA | CASSQDRGLAKNIQYF
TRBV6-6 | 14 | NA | CASSQADSSYEQYF
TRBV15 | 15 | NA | CATSRDSTSGSVQYF
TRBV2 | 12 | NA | CASSKGDETQYF
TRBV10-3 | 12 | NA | CAIGRGEETQYF
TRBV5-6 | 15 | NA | CASSDTGTGETGAFF
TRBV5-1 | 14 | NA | CASSLQGGNTEAFF
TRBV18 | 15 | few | CASSPGSLTHYGYTF